The next 26 T cell receptor beta chains were all read from a single sample in a study of T-cell reconstitution after alpha-beta-depleted transplantation in children. TCRbeta library construction was performed incorporating unique molecular identifiers. TCRdb re-called the PCR reads through MiXCR, storing one row per CDR3 protein. The sample records a few hundred thousand distinct CDR3 sequences, 25% to 30% being singletons. This specimen consisted of PBMCs, obtained before TCRalphabeta/CD19-depleted stem cell transplant. These receptor sequences come from a boy under two years old with Wiskott-Aldrich syndrome, due to receive a stem cell transplant.

This clonotype was counted between two and nine times. The V call is TRBV11-2, the J call TRBJ1-6, with TRBD1 matching over 10 bases. J gave up 6 bases and V 4 bases, and 3 bases lay outside the gene matches. Germline loops: CDR1 SGHAT, CDR2 FQNNGV. This CDR3 spans 15 amino acids. CDR3 in amino acids: CASSSRDRGNSPLHF. In DNA, the CDR3 is TGTGCCAGCAGCTCCCGGGACAGGGGTAATTCACCCCTCCACTTT.

The J gene is TRBJ2-5, the V gene TRBV20-1; D is ambiguous. V was clipped by 4 bases and J by 4 bases, with 16 bases between them. CDR3 length: 14 amino acids. CDR1 DFQATT and CDR2 SNEGSKA come from the germline V gene (reference sequence). CDR3: CSATNTWATETQYF. The CDR3 DNA follows: TGCAGTGCTACAAACACGTGGGCTACAGAGACCCAGTACTTC.

The V and J genes are TRBV24-1 and TRBJ1-1, with TRBD1 matching over 9 bases. CDR3 length equals 17 residues. The germline V gene encodes CDR1 KGHDR and CDR2 SFDVKD. V was clipped by 4 bases and J by 0 bases; unmatched bases: 8. Here the CDR3 DNA reads TGTGCCACCAGTGACTCGGGACAGGGCACAATGAACACTGAAGCTTTCTTT. The encoded protein is CATSDSGQGTMNTEAFF.

This clonotype has more than one count but fewer than ten. J is TRBJ2-5 and V is TRBV29-1, with D possibly matching TRBD2 (5 bases). The CDR3 has 13 amino acids. The ends were cut back, 4 bases at V and 5 bases at J, with 14 bases in the middle. Germline V gene lookup returns CDR1 SQVTM and CDR2 ANQGSEA. Written as DNA, the CDR3 is TGCAGCGTTGTGGGCGCCCAGCGGGAGACCCAGTACTTC. This encodes CSVVGAQRETQYF.

This clonotype was seen only a few times. The rearrangement uses TRBV4-1 and TRBJ2-7, with 11 bases matching TRBD2. V shed 1 base, J shed 5 bases, and the junction held 7 bases outside the gene matches. The CDR3 has 16 residues. The germline V gene encodes CDR1 MGHRA and CDR2 YSYEKL. CDR3 in amino acids: CASSQVLSGRVDEQYF. The CDR3 bases are TGCGCCAGCAGCCAAGTTCTTAGCGGGAGGGTGGACGAGCAGTACTTC.

The J gene is TRBJ2-7, the V gene TRBV29-1, with 7 bases aligning to TRBD2. Germline CDR1 SQVTM, CDR2 ANQGSEA. After removal of 6 bases from V and 3 bases from J, the junction contained 8 bases not matched to a gene. The CDR3 runs 13 residues. The CDR3 loop is CSVVAGSVYEQYF. In DNA form, the CDR3 reads TGCAGCGTCGTAGCGGGCTCGGTCTACGAGCAGTACTTC.

This sequence joins TRBV20-1 and TRBJ2-2; D uncertain. In germline, CDR1 is DFQATT, CDR2 SNEGSKA (reference sequence). V was clipped by 0 bases and J by 4 bases, with 9 bases between them. The CDR3 runs to 14 residues. CDR3 DNA sequence: TGCAGTGCTAGAGATCCCGGGTTCACCGGGGAGCTGTTTTTT. Translated: CSARDPGFTGELFF.

The chain couples TRBV27 to TRBJ2-7; no definite D call. CDR1 and CDR2 (germline): MNHEY, SMNVEV (reference sequence). The V and J ends lost 5 bases and 3 bases respectively, with 11 bases between them. The CDR3 is 13 amino acids. CDR3 residues: CASSPRSYYEQYF. CDR3 nucleotides: TGTGCCAGCAGTCCTCGAAGTTACTACGAGCAGTACTTC.

The chain combines TRBV12-3 or TRBV12-4 with TRBJ2-3; D uncertain. The CDR3 has 13 amino acids. Trimming removed 7 bases from V and 4 bases from J, with 12 bases in between. The CDR3 coding sequence is TGTGCCAGCACCCTAATGGGCTCAGATACGCAGTATTTT. It translates to CASTLMGSDTQYF.

This clonotype was counted a few times. The J gene is TRBJ2-3, the V gene TRBV5-1; D unresolved. CDR3 size: 15 residues. Germline V gives CDR1 SGHRS, CDR2 YFSETQ. Trimming took off 2 bases at V and 4 bases at J, with 14 bases between the two ends. The CDR3 bases are TGCGCCAGCAGCTTTAGGAGCGTTCCGGCAGATACGCAGTATTTT. This gives the protein CASSFRSVPADTQYF.

A few counts support this clonotype. J is TRBJ1-3 and V is TRBV29-1, with D maybe TRBD1 (6 bases). The CDR3 loop spans 16 amino acids. In germline, CDR1 is SQVTM, CDR2 ANQGSEA. V shed 3 bases and J shed 0 bases, with 15 bases lying between them. The CDR3 DNA follows: TGCAGCGTTGACGTGGAGGGGGAATACTCTGGAAACACCATATATTTT. Protein sequence: CSVDVEGEYSGNTIYF.

There are a few counts of this clonotype. V usage is TRBV5-1 and J usage is TRBJ2-1; 13 bases align to TRBD2. Unmatched junction bases numbered 6, after V lost 1 base and J lost 2 bases. This CDR3 is 18 amino acids long. Germline V gene sequence: CDR1 SGHRS, CDR2 YFSETQ. CDR3: CASSLRLTSGRAYNEQFF. CDR3 nucleotide sequence: TGCGCCAGCAGCTTGCGCCTTACTAGCGGGAGGGCCTACAATGAGCAGTTCTTC.

V is TRBV4-1 and J is TRBJ2-5; 9 nucleotides line up with TRBD2. V was pared by 6 bases and J by 4 bases, with 18 bases of the junction left unmatched. The CDR3 has 18 residues. Germline values: CDR1 MGHRA, CDR2 YSYEKL. The CDR3 DNA follows: TGCGCCAGCAGTTCAGCGGTTCTTGCTCTAGCGGGACGAGAGACCCAGTACTTC. Translated: CASSSAVLALAGRETQYF.

A few counts support this clonotype. The V call is TRBV29-1, the J call TRBJ2-3; TRBD2 matches 8 bases. The V gene end was trimmed by 5 bases and the J gene end by 2 bases; junction bases not matched to a gene: 3. Germline values: CDR1 SQVTM, CDR2 ANQGSEA. The CDR3 contains 13 residues. CDR3 DNA: TGCAGCGTTTCCGGGAGGGTCACAGATACGCAGTATTTT. Residues: CSVSGRVTDTQYF.

This clonotype was seen only a few times. The J gene is TRBJ1-1, the V gene TRBV10-3; 8 nucleotides match TRBD1. CDR3 length: 16 residues. Germline V gives CDR1 ENHRY, CDR2 SYGVKD. J gave up 1 base and V 6 bases, and 10 bases lay outside the gene matches. The CDR3 DNA follows: TGTGCCATCAGGGGAGGAGCCGGGACAGGGAACACTGAAGCTTTCTTT. Amino acids: CAIRGGAGTGNTEAFF.

This clonotype came up a few times. This rearrangement joins TRBV5-8 to TRBJ2-7, with TRBD2 matching over 13 bases. Germline V CDR1 and CDR2: SGHTS, YDEGEE. The trim removed 4 bases at V and 2 bases at J, leaving 3 bases unmatched. The CDR3 covers 15 residues. The CDR3 bases are TGTGCCAGCAGCAACGGACTAGCGGGGGCCTACGAGCAGTACTTC. It codes for CASSNGLAGAYEQYF.

This CDR3 is CASSPGLAGGPRGETQYF. The CDR3 DNA follows: TGTGCCAGCAGCCCGGGACTAGCGGGAGGGCCGAGGGGAGAGACCCAGTACTTC. The chain combines TRBV28 with TRBJ2-5; TRBD2 aligns across 16 bases. Germline-derived CDR1 and CDR2 are MDHEN and SYDVKM. This CDR3 is 18 amino acids long. V lost 6 bases to trimming and J lost 4 bases; unmatched junction nucleotides: 11.

This clonotype was detected only a few times. The gene calls are TRBV12-3 or TRBV12-4 and TRBJ2-1; 8 bases fit TRBD2. This CDR3 comprises 19 residues. J lost 6 bases, V lost 4 bases, and 20 bases had no gene match. CDR3 DNA sequence: TGTGCCAGCAGTTCTTTCGGGGGGGCTAGCGGACAAAGGGGCAATGAGCAGTTCTTC. Translated: CASSSFGGASGQRGNEQFF.

This chain uses TRBV7-2 with TRBJ2-3; D possibly uses TRBD1 or TRBD2 (5 bases each). The CDR3 has 15 amino acids. Germline CDR1 and CDR2: SGHTA and FQGNSA. Between the trimmed V and J ends, which lost 0 bases and 0 bases, there was a span of 7 bases. The CDR3 nucleotides are TGTGCCAGCAGCTTAGCGTGGGACAGCACAGATACGCAGTATTTT. Translated: CASSLAWDSTDTQYF.

The rearrangement links TRBV12-3 or TRBV12-4 to TRBJ2-1; a weak D match, TRBD1 (7 bases). The CDR3 has 16 amino acids. Trimming removed 6 bases from V and 3 bases from J, with 18 bases in between. CDR3 in DNA: TGTGCCAGCAGGTCCAGGGGGGACTTCATCTACAATGAGCAGTTCTTC. Its translation is CASRSRGDFIYNEQFF.

The chain combines TRBV4-1 with TRBJ1-5; D remains ambiguous. Looked up from germline, CDR1 is MGHRA and CDR2 is YSYEKL. CDR3 length equals 15 residues. V lost 0 bases and J 5 bases, leaving 11 bases between the germline ends. CDR3 protein: CASSQEYGGDQPQHF. As DNA, the CDR3 is TGCGCCAGCAGCCAAGAATATGGAGGAGATCAGCCCCAGCATTTT.

In this sample, this clonotype turned up a few times. The chain carries TRBV5-1 and TRBJ2-1; D unclear. The CDR3 runs to 15 residues. V lost 0 bases and J 0 bases, leaving 7 bases between the germline ends. CDR1 is SGHRS and CDR2 is YFSETQ in the germline V gene. The CDR3 loop reads CASSLAAFSYNEQFF. The DNA of the CDR3 is TGCGCCAGCAGCTTGGCCGCCTTCTCCTACAATGAGCAGTTCTTC.

This clonotype was seen just once. This chain uses TRBV5-1 with TRBJ1-1; D perhaps matches TRBD1 (5 bases). The V end lost 1 base, the J end lost 4 bases, and 20 bases lay between the germline ends. Germline-derived CDR1 and CDR2 are SGHRS and YFSETQ. CDR3 length: 17 amino acids. CDR3 sequence reads: CASSLSLIPGGTTEAFF. Here the CDR3 DNA reads TGCGCCAGCAGCTTGAGTTTAATTCCGGGGGGAACCACTGAAGCTTTCTTT.

This chain joins TRBV20-1 and TRBJ2-1; 13 bases are shared with TRBD2. Germline V gene sequence: CDR1 DFQATT, CDR2 SNEGSKA (reference sequence). The CDR3 has 15 amino acids. V was clipped by 5 bases and J by 6 bases; unmatched bases: 7. The CDR3 reads CSAARLAGGSNEQFF. CDR3 nucleotides: TGCAGTGCTGCCAGACTAGCGGGAGGCAGCAATGAGCAGTTCTTC.

The table lists this clonotype with a few counts. The genes are TRBV4-1 and TRBJ1-4; unclear D gene. The CDR3 contains 16 residues. CDR1 and CDR2 from the germline V gene are MGHRA and YSYEKL. Trimming cost V 3 bases and J 8 bases, with 19 bases left between them. DNA of the CDR3: TGCGCCAGCAGCCATCCTATTCTAGGGCGCGGGGAAAAACTGTTTTTT. It translates to CASSHPILGRGEKLFF.

This clonotype was detected only a few times. The chain links TRBV10-3 to TRBJ2-7, with 9 bases matching TRBD1. Trimming at V came to 4 bases and at J to 0 bases, leaving 4 bases not matched to a gene. Germline V gene sequence: CDR1 ENHRY, CDR2 SYGVKD. The CDR3 is 15 amino acids. This CDR3 reads CAISVDRGYSYEQYF. For the CDR3, the DNA is TGTGCCATCAGTGTTGACAGGGGGTACTCCTACGAGCAGTACTTC.